This T cell receptor (beta chain) emerged from a study of blood T cell repertoires in COVID-19. About the study: Acute and convalescent COVID-19 samples came from the United States, Italy and Spain. From T cells, B-cell-depleted T cells, or PBMCs came the material, which was cDNA or gDNA.

Original processing notes: Amplification of reference gene primers provided the estimated nucleated cell counts. TCRdb keeps only in-frame clones here, not all; method: immunoSEQ multiplex PCR. Clone size and the V and J calls come from that table; the DNA yielded D and trimming. The sample lists 40,000 to 55,000 clones, roughly 80% occurring once. The ends were cut back, 5 bases at V and 0 bases at J, with 16 bases in the middle. In germline, CDR1 is SNHLY, CDR2 FYNNEI. This CDR3 has 16 residues. The sequencing input was peripheral blood. This TCR came from a man between 50 and 59 years old with active COVID-19. The chain combines TRBV2 with TRBJ1-1, with D possibly matching TRBD1 (6 bases). Written as DNA, the CDR3 is TGTGCCAGCAGTCGAACAGGGTTTGTAATGAACACTGAAGCTTTCTTT. Translating it yields CASSRTGFVMNTEAFF.